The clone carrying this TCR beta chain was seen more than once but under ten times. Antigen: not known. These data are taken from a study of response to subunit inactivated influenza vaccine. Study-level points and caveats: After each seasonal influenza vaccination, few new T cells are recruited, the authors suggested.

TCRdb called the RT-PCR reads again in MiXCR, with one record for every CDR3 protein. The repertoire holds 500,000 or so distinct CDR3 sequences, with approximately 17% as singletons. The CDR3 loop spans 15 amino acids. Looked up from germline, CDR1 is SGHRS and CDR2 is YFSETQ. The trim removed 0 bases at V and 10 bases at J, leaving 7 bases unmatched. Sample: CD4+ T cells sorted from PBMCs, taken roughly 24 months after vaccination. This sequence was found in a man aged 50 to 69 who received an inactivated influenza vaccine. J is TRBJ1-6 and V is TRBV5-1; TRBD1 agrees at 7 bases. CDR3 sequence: CASSLDRGVGSPLHF. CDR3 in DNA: TGCGCCAGCAGCTTGGACAGGGGAGTTGGGTCACCCCTCCACTTT.